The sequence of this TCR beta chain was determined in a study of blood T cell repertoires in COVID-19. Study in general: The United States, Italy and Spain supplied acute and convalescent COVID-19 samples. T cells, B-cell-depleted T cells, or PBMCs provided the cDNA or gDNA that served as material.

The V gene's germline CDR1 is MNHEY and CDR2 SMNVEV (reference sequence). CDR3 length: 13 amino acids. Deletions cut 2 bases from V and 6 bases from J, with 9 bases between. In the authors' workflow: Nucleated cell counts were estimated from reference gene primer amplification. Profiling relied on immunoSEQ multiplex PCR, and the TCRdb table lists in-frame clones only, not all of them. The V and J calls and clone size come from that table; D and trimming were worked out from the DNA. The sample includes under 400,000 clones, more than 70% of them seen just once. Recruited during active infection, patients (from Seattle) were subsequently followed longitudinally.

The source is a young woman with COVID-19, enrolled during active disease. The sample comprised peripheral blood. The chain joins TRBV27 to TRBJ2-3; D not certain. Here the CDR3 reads CASSLTSGDTQYF. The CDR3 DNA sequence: TGTGCCAGCAGTTTAACTTCCGGGGATACGCAGTATTTT.